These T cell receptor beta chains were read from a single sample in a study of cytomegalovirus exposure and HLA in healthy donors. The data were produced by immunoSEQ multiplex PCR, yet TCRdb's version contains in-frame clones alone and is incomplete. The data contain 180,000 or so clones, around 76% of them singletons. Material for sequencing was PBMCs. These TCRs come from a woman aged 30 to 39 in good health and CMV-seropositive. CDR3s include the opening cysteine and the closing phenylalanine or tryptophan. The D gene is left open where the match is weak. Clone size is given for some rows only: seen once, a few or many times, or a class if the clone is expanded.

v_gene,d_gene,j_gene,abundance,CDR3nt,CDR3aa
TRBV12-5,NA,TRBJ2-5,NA,TGTGCTAGTGGTTTGCCCACGGTCCAGGGTAAAGAGACCCAGTACTTC,CASGLPTVQGKETQYF
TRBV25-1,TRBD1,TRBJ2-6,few,TGTGCCAGCAGTGAAGGGACAGGGTACACCTCTGGGGCCAACGTCCTGACTTTC,CASSEGTGYTSGANVLTF
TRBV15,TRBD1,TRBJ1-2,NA,TGTGCCACCAGCAGAGGGGGACAGGGATTGAGTGGCTACACCTTC,CATSRGGQGLSGYTF
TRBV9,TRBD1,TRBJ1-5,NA,TGTGCCAGCAGCGTGCCCGCCCGGGACAGGGGAGGACAGCCCCAGCATTTT,CASSVPARDRGGQPQHF
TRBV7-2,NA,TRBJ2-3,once,TGTGCCAGCAGCTTAGATCGTGATACGCAGTATTTT,CASSLDRDTQYF
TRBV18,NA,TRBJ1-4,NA,TGTGCCAGCTCACCCGGCGAGGTTAATGAAAAACTGTTTTTT,CASSPGEVNEKLFF
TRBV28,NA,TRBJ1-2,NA,TGTGCCAGCAGCCTCGGGGGGGGACGGAATTATGGCTACACCTTC,CASSLGGGRNYGYTF
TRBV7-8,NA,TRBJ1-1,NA,TGTGCCAGCAGCACCGAGGCCGAGGGAAGGACTGAAGCTTTCTTT,CASSTEAEGRTEAFF
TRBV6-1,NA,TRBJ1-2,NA,TGTGCCATCACGGGGGGCTACACCTTC,CAITGGYTF
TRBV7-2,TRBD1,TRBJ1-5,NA,TGTGCCAGCAGCCCACAGGGGTATAGCAATCAGCCCCAGCATTTT,CASSPQGYSNQPQHF
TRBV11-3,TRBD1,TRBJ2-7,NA,TGTGCCAGCAGCTATCTCCGGGACAGGGTTTACGAGCAGTACTTC,CASSYLRDRVYEQYF
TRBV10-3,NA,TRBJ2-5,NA,TGTGCCATCAGTGGTCCCATCACGGGGACCCAGTACTTC,CAISGPITGTQYF
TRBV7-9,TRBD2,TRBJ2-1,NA,TGTGCCAGCAGCTGGACTAGCGGGGGTGCCTCCTACAATGAGCAGTTCTTC,CASSWTSGGASYNEQFF
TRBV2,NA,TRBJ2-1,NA,TGTGCCAGCAGCCTGGATGGGGCTTACAATGAGCAGTTCTTC,CASSLDGAYNEQFF
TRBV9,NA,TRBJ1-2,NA,TGTGCCAGCAGCGTAGTTCTGGACAGCTATGGCTACACCTTC,CASSVVLDSYGYTF
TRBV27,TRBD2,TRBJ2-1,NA,TGTGCCAGCAGTTTAGGCGGGGGGGCCGATGAGCAGTTCTTC,CASSLGGGADEQFF
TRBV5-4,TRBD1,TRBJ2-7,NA,TGTGCCAGCAGCGGGACAGGGGACTCCTACGAGCAGTACTTC,CASSGTGDSYEQYF
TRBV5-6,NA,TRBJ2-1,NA,TGTGCCAGCAGCTTGGGGGGGCGCCCTCCCTACAATGAGCAGTTCTTC,CASSLGGRPPYNEQFF
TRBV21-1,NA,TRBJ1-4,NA,TGTGCCAGCAGCATTAGACAGGTGATTAAGGAAAAACTGTTTTTT,CASSIRQVIKEKLFF
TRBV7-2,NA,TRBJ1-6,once,TGTGCCAGCAGCATCAGGACGGGGAATTCACCCCTCCACTTT,CASSIRTGNSPLHF
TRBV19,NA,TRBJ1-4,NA,TGTGCCAGTAAGGGACTTTTAGCCAACGAGGACGAAAAACTGTTTTTT,CASKGLLANEDEKLFF
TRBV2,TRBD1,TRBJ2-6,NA,TGTGCCAGCAGTCGGGACAGGAGCTCTGGGGCCAACGTCCTGACTTTC,CASSRDRSSGANVLTF
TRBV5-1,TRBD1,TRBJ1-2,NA,TGCGCCAGCAGCGGAGGGACAGGGTTTGCCTATGGCTACACCTTC,CASSGGTGFAYGYTF
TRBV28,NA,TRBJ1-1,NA,TGTGCCAGCAGTTTATTTTCGGGGGGTCAAGCTTTCTTT,CASSLFSGGQAFF
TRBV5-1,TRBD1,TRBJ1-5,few,TGCGCCAGCAGCCCTGGGGACAGGTATCAGCCCCAGCATTTT,CASSPGDRYQPQHF
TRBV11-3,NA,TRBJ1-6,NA,TGTGCCAGCTCAAGGGGGAGGGATTCACCCCTCCACTTT,CASSRGRDSPLHF
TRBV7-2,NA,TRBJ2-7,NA,TGTGCCAGCAGCTTAGCGGCAGGGTACGAGCAGTACTTC,CASSLAAGYEQYF
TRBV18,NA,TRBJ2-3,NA,TGTGCCAGCTCACCTTACCAGGGAAAGATGGCAGATACGCAGTATTTT,CASSPYQGKMADTQYF
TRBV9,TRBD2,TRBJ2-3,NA,TGTGCCAGCAGCGATAGCGGGGGGACCACAGATACGCAGTATTTT,CASSDSGGTTDTQYF
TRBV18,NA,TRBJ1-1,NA,TGTGCCAGCTCACCACCTCGGGGATCCACTGAAGCTTTCTTT,CASSPPRGSTEAFF
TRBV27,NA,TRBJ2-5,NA,TGTGCCAGCAGTTTTTCAAGGGGTGAAACCCAGTACTTC,CASSFSRGETQYF
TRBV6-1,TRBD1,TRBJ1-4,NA,TGTGCCAGCAGTACAGGGGGAACTAATGAAAAACTGTTTTTT,CASSTGGTNEKLFF
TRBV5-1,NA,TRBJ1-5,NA,TGCGCCAGCAGCTTAGACAGCCAGGGACCCCAGCATTTT,CASSLDSQGPQHF
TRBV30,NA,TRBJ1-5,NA,TGTGCCTGGAGTGCGGGGGGGGGACAGCCCCAGCATTTT,CAWSAGGGQPQHF
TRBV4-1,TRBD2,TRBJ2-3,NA,TGCGCCAGCAGCCAAGTAGGGACTAGCGGTACTAGCACAGATACGCAGTATTTT,CASSQVGTSGTSTDTQYF
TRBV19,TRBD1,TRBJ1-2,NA,TGTGCCAGTACCGCCGGGACAGGCAATTATGGCTACACCTTC,CASTAGTGNYGYTF
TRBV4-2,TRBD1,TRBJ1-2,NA,TGTGCCAGCAGCCAAGAGGACAGGGGGCTAGGCTACACCTTC,CASSQEDRGLGYTF
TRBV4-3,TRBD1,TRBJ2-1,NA,TGCGCCAGCAGCCAAGACCTGGGACAGGGTAGCAATGAGCAGTTCTTC,CASSQDLGQGSNEQFF
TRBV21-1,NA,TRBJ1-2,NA,TGTGCCAGCAGCAAAGAGAGGCGTCCTTTTGGCTACACCTTC,CASSKERRPFGYTF
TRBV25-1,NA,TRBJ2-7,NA,TGTGCCAGCCCTCCTACCTACGAGCAGTACTTC,CASPPTYEQYF